What follows are 14 T cell receptor beta chains derived from one specimen sequenced in a study of T cells in Graves' hyperthyroidism and ophthalmopathy. RNA transcripts gave rise to amplified TCR beta CDR3 regions. The HTBI primer set was used in a first-round RT-PCR of the TCR CDR3. TCRdb reprocessed the multiplex PCR reads with MiXCR, giving one entry per CDR3 protein. The sample carries fewer than 450,000 distinct CDR3 sequences, roughly 15% recorded once. The sequenced sample consisted of blood. These receptors were obtained from a woman aged 55-69 years with Graves' ophthalmopathy.

This clonotype showed up many times. This chain links TRBV7-8 with TRBJ2-5; possibly TRBD2 for D (5 bases). The CDR3 extends over 12 amino acids. CDR1 is SGHVS and CDR2 is FQNEAQ in the germline V gene. Between the trimmed V and J ends, which lost 5 bases and 5 bases, there was a span of 9 bases. As DNA, the CDR3 is TGTGCCAGCAGCGACTATAGGGAGACCCAGTACTTC. It translates to CASSDYRETQYF.

In its sample, this clonotype was seen a few times. The rearrangement uses TRBV28 and TRBJ1-4, with D possibly TRBD1 on 5 matching bases. Germline-derived CDR1 and CDR2 are MDHEN and SYDVKM. With 10 bases removed from V and 3 bases from J, the gap between germline ends came to 21 bases. This CDR3 has 16 residues. The CDR3 coding sequence is TGTGCCATCGAACCTAATGCAGGGACCTCTAATGAAAAACTGTTTTTT. Translation gives CAIEPNAGTSNEKLFF.

This chain links TRBV20-1 with TRBJ2-7; the D is unclear. The CDR3 totals 13 residues. Germline V gives CDR1 DFQATT, CDR2 SNEGSKA (reference sequence). V lost 1 base to trimming and J lost 0 bases, with 7 bases between them. CDR3 DNA sequence: TGCAGTGCTAGAGTCCGTAGCTCCTACGAGCAGTACTTC. Protein product: CSARVRSSYEQYF.

This clonotype was found a few times. Just one base apart from a much larger clone, this may be a read error. The CDR3 DNA follows: TGCAGTGCTAAAGATCGGGGACAGCAGGGACGCGATGGCTACACCTTC. This gives the protein CSAKDRGQQGRDGYTF. The chain joins TRBV20-1 to TRBJ1-2, with 7 bases that match TRBD1. Germline loops: CDR1 DFQATT, CDR2 SNEGSKA (reference sequence). The CDR3 totals 16 residues. The V segment lost 4 bases and the J segment 6 bases; nucleotides outside the gene matches: 17.

This clonotype came up many times. V and J are TRBV7-9 and TRBJ2-7; TRBD2 aligns across 7 bases. Germline lookup yields CDR1 SEHNR and CDR2 FQNEAQ (reference sequence). The CDR3 sequence is 15 residues long. The trim removed 4 bases at V and 1 base at J, leaving 7 bases unmatched. The DNA of the CDR3 is TGTGCCAGCAGCTCACTAGCGAAGCCTTCCTACGAGCAGTACTTC. Translated: CASSSLAKPSYEQYF.

The rearrangement joins TRBV10-3 to TRBJ1-4; tentatively, D is TRBD1 (5 bases). Trimming cost V 2 bases and J 5 bases, with 12 bases left between them. The CDR3 extends over 15 amino acids. CDR1 and CDR2 from the germline V gene are ENHRY and SYGVKD. CDR3 loop: CAISERDGENEKLFF. The CDR3 region has the DNA TGTGCCATCAGTGAGAGGGACGGAGAGAATGAAAAACTGTTTTTT.

This clonotype was picked up a small number of times. The V gene is TRBV28, the J gene TRBJ1-6; 7 bases map to TRBD1. From germline, CDR1 is MDHEN and CDR2 SYDVKM. The CDR3 contains 15 residues. V was pared by 2 bases and J by 7 bases, with 5 bases of the junction left unmatched. The CDR3 loop reads CASSLIGTANSPLHF. The CDR3 DNA is TGTGCCAGCAGTTTAATCGGGACAGCAAATTCACCCCTCCACTTT.

This clonotype was counted a few times. This chain uses TRBV20-1 with TRBJ2-1, with D perhaps matching TRBD1 (6 bases). CDR3 size: 12 residues. Germline CDR1 reads DFQATT; CDR2 reads SNEGSKA (reference sequence). Trimming stripped 4 bases from V and 9 bases from J, with 13 bases between. CDR3 residues: CSATKSRGEQFF. Here the CDR3 DNA reads TGCAGTGCTACAAAAAGCAGGGGTGAGCAGTTCTTC.

There are many counts of this clonotype. J is TRBJ2-2 and V is TRBV18, with D maybe TRBD2 (5 bases). CDR3 length equals 15 residues. CDR1 and CDR2 from the germline V gene are KGHSH and LQKENI. Deletions cut 0 bases from V and 1 base from J, with 6 bases between. As DNA, the CDR3 is TGTGCCAGCTCACCACCCCGGGGGAACACCGGGGAGCTGTTTTTT. Amino acids: CASSPPRGNTGELFF.

The V gene is TRBV6-1, the J gene TRBJ2-7, with D unclear. CDR3 size: 13 residues. V lost 1 base and J lost 4, with 8 bases in between. Per the germline V gene, CDR1 is MNHNS and CDR2 is SASEGT. CDR3 sequence (DNA): TGTGCCAGCAGTGAAGGGGTAGTATACGAGCAGTACTTC. This codes for CASSEGVVYEQYF.

This clonotype has a count of ten or more. The genes are TRBV2 and TRBJ2-7; D perhaps matches TRBD1 (5 bases). Deletions cut 8 bases from V and 4 bases from J, with 9 bases between. This CDR3 is 11 amino acids long. Germline-derived CDR1 and CDR2 are SNHLY and FYNNEI. The CDR3 DNA is TGTGCCAGCGGCCGACAGTACGAGCAGTACTTC. Protein product: CASGRQYEQYF. Full variable domain (remainder filled in from reference TRBV2 and TRBJ2-7): EPEVTQTPSHQVTQMGQEVILRCVPISNHLYFYWYRQILGQKVEFLVSFYNNEISEKSEIFDDQFSVERPDGSNFTLKIRSTKLEDSAMYFCASGRQYEQYFGPGTRLTVT.

The rearrangement uses TRBV11-1 and TRBJ2-1; 12 bases match TRBD2. Losses at the gene ends were 3 bases for V and 3 bases for J; bases not matched to a gene: 3. This CDR3 has 16 amino acids. Germline loops: CDR1 SGHAT, CDR2 FQDESV (reference sequence). The CDR3 DNA reads as TGTGCCAGCAGCTTGAGACTAGCGGGAGTCTACAATGAGCAGTTCTTC. Encoded protein: CASSLRLAGVYNEQFF.

This clonotype was counted many times. The chain couples TRBV28 to TRBJ1-5, with 9 bases that match TRBD1. Germline V CDR1 and CDR2: MDHEN, SYDVKM. V dropped 6 bases and J dropped 7; count of bases not matched to a gene: 7. This CDR3 has 14 residues. DNA for the CDR3: TGTGCCAGCAGCTGGGACAGGGATCAACAGCCCCAGCATTTT. It codes for CASSWDRDQQPQHF.

This clonotype was detected many times. The rearrangement uses TRBV2 and TRBJ2-5; D remains ambiguous. CDR3 length: 12 residues. Germline lookup yields CDR1 SNHLY and CDR2 FYNNEI. V was shortened by 9 bases and J by 0 bases, with 8 bases between the two germline ends. This CDR3 reads CASRMYQETQYF. The DNA for the CDR3 is TGTGCCAGTCGGATGTACCAAGAGACCCAGTACTTC.